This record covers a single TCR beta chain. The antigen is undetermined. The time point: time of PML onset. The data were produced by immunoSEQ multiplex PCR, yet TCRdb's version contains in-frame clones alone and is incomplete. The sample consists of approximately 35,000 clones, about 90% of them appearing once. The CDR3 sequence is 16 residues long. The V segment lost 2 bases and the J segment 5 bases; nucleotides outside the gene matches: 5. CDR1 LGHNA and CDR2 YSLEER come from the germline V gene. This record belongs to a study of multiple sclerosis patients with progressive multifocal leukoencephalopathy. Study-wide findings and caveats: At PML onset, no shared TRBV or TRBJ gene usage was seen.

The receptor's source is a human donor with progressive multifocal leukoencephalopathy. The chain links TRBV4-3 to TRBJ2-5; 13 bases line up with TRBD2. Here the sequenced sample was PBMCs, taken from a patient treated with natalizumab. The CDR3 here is CASSQTRLAGGETQYF. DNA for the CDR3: TGCGCCAGCAGCCAAACCAGACTAGCGGGAGGCGAGACCCAGTACTTC.